These 27 T cell receptor beta chains originate from one sample sequenced in a study of blood T cell repertoires in COVID-19. The method was immunoSEQ multiplex PCR; TCRdb's version includes in-frame clones alone and lacks a portion of them. This table has approximately 99,000 clones, around 87% appearing once. Material: peripheral blood. The receptor set was obtained from a human donor in a cohort sampled during active COVID-19.

V usage is TRBV11-2 and J usage is TRBJ2-7; 11 bases fit TRBD2. The germline CDR1 and CDR2 sequences are SGHAT and FQNNGV. The V segment lost 3 bases and the J segment 2 bases; nucleotides outside the gene matches: 3. The CDR3 totals 15 residues. The CDR3 sequence is CASSLTSGETYEQYF. CDR3 nucleotide sequence: TGTGCCAGCAGCTTGACTAGCGGGGAAACCTACGAGCAGTACTTC.

This chain uses TRBV7-2 with TRBJ2-1; 9 bases map to TRBD2. With V trimmed by 2 bases and J by 7 bases, 6 bases remained unmatched. Germline-derived CDR1 and CDR2 are SGHTA and FQGNSA. The CDR3 spans 15 residues. CDR3 region: CASSLPLAGINEQFF. The CDR3 DNA sequence: TGTGCCAGCAGCTTACCCCTAGCGGGAATAAATGAGCAGTTCTTC.

This chain links TRBV7-8 with TRBJ1-5, with a weak D call TRBD1 (5 bases). The CDR3 runs to 14 residues. Germline-derived CDR1 and CDR2 are SGHVS and FQNEAQ. The V end was cut by 3 bases, the J end by 5 bases, with 11 bases between. CDR3 bases: TGTGCCAGCAGCTTCAGGGTCAGGGATCAGCCCCAGCATTTT. Translating it yields CASSFRVRDQPQHF.

This sequence joins TRBV6-5 and TRBJ1-2; D is unresolved. The germline CDR1 and CDR2 sequences are MNHEY and SVGAGI. CDR3 length: 11 amino acids. V was cut by 5 bases and J by 8 bases, with 9 bases left in between. The CDR3 sequence: CASSTPGGYTF. CDR3 nucleotides: TGTGCCAGCAGTACCCCCGGGGGCTACACCTTC.

This clone was recorded a few times. This rearrangement joins TRBV9 to TRBJ2-7, with TRBD2 matching over 10 bases. V was pared by 4 bases and J by 7 bases, with 8 bases of the junction left unmatched. This CDR3 contains 14 residues. Germline V gene lookup returns CDR1 SGDLS and CDR2 YYNGEE. In nucleotides, the CDR3 is TGTGCCAGCAGCTCGCCGGGACTAGCGAGGGAGCAGTACTTC. Residues: CASSSPGLAREQYF. The whole variable domain, filled in from reference TRBV9 and TRBJ2-7, reads DSGVTQTPKHLITATGQRVTLRCSPRSGDLSVYWYQQSLDQGLQFLIQYYNGEERAKGNILERFSAQQFPDLHSELNLSSLELGDSALYFCASSSPGLAREQYFGPGTRLTVT.

This chain uses TRBV7-2 with TRBJ2-3; possible D gene TRBD2, 6 bases. Trimming shortened V by 5 bases and J by 1 base, and 13 bases separated the two germline ends. CDR1 is SGHTA and CDR2 is FQGNSA in the germline V gene. The CDR3 runs 15 residues. This CDR3 is CASSLTGLGTDTQYF. The CDR3 nucleotides read TGTGCCAGCAGCCTAACGGGACTCGGCACAGATACGCAGTATTTT.

The chain has TRBV7-2 and TRBJ2-3; D is possibly TRBD2 (6 bases). The CDR3 contains 16 residues. Trimming stripped 5 bases from V and 0 bases from J, with 15 bases between. Germline CDR1 SGHTA, CDR2 FQGNSA. The CDR3 DNA follows: TGTGCCAGCAGCCCTAGCGTGGGTTCTAGCACAGATACGCAGTATTTT. Translating it yields CASSPSVGSSTDTQYF.

This chain uses TRBV7-9 with TRBJ2-3, with 7 bases aligning to TRBD1. The ends lost 4 bases at V and 1 base at J; junction bases unmatched: 8. From germline, CDR1 is SEHNR and CDR2 FQNEAQ (reference sequence). The CDR3 covers 16 residues. As DNA, the CDR3 is TGTGCCAGCAGCTCCACCCCCGACAGGGGCACAGATACGCAGTATTTT. Translating it yields CASSSTPDRGTDTQYF.

V gene TRBV5-4 combines with J gene TRBJ2-3, with 11 bases matching TRBD2. Trimming took 1 base from V and 9 from J; bases not matched to a gene: 7. There are 15 residues in the CDR3. CDR1 is SGHNT, CDR2 YYREEE, per germline (reference sequence). CDR3 residues: CASSLSGTSGRTQYF. The CDR3 nucleotides read TGTGCCAGCAGCTTGAGTGGGACTAGCGGTAGAACGCAGTATTTT.

This chain uses TRBV7-9 with TRBJ1-4; 7 bases are shared with TRBD1. CDR1 and CDR2 from the germline V gene are SEHNR and FQNEAQ (reference sequence). The CDR3 extends over 13 amino acids. Losses at the gene ends were 6 bases for V and 7 bases for J; bases not matched to a gene: 5. The CDR3 nucleotides are TGTGCCAGCAGTGAAGGGACAGCTGAAAAACTGTTTTTT. Its protein is CASSEGTAEKLFF.

The chain uses TRBV7-3 and TRBJ2-1; tentative D call: TRBD1 (6 bases). Germline CDR1 and CDR2: SGHTA and FQGTGA. The CDR3 runs 13 residues. Trimming removed 1 base from V and 8 bases from J, with 9 bases in between. The CDR3 bases are TGTGCCAGCAGCTTAAACAGGGAACATGAGCAGTTCTTC. It is translated as CASSLNREHEQFF.

This clone appeared once. The CDR3 loop is CASSQGIAGGSYNEQFF. The CDR3 region has the DNA TGTGCCAGCAGCCAAGGAATAGCGGGAGGGTCCTACAATGAGCAGTTCTTC. V and J are TRBV3-1 (or the pseudogene TRBV3-2) and TRBJ2-1; 11 nucleotides line up with TRBD2. The length of the CDR3 is 17 residues. The V and J ends lost 1 base and 1 base, in that order; junction bases with no gene match: 3. CDR1 and CDR2 from the germline V gene are LGHDT and YNNKEL (reference sequence).

V and J are TRBV19 and TRBJ2-2; 11 bases fit TRBD1. The trim removed 4 bases at V and 4 bases at J, leaving 5 bases unmatched. The CDR3 covers 16 residues. Per germline, CDR1 LNHDA and CDR2 SQIVND (reference sequence). CDR3 DNA: TGTGCCAGTAGTAAGGGGACAGGGGGTACCACCGGGGAGCTGTTTTTT. Translation: CASSKGTGGTTGELFF.

V gene TRBV14 combines with J gene TRBJ1-1, with TRBD1 as a possible D gene (5 bases). The V end was cut by 4 bases, the J end by 5 bases, with 14 bases between. Germline V gene sequence: CDR1 SGHDN, CDR2 FVKESK. The CDR3 consists of 14 residues. CDR3 DNA sequence: TGTGCCAGCAGCCTCAGGGCCTGGGATACTGAAGCTTTCTTT. Translating it yields CASSLRAWDTEAFF.

The CDR3 reads CASIGGSNTGELFF. The CDR3 DNA reads as TGTGCCAGCATAGGCGGATCTAACACCGGGGAGCTGTTTTTT. This chain links TRBV6-6 with TRBJ2-2, with D hard to call. The CDR3 sequence is 14 residues long. The germline V gene has CDR1 MNHNY and CDR2 SVGAGI (reference sequence). Trimming pared 7 bases from V and 2 bases from J, leaving 11 bases between.

The chain has TRBV9 and TRBJ2-7; maybe TRBD2 (6 bases). This CDR3 has 13 amino acids. Germline CDR1 reads SGDLS; CDR2 reads YYNGEE. The V and J ends lost 2 bases and 4 bases respectively, with 10 bases between them. The CDR3 loop reads CASSVTEGYEQYF. CDR3 nucleotide sequence: TGTGCCAGCAGCGTTACGGAGGGATACGAGCAGTACTTC.

The chain recombines TRBV2 with TRBJ2-5; TRBD1 aligns across 9 bases. Unmatched junction bases numbered 11, after V lost 5 bases and J lost 4 bases. Germline V lookup: CDR1 SNHLY, CDR2 FYNNEI. This CDR3 is 16 amino acids long. This CDR3 reads CASSSSGTGFGETQYF. In DNA, the CDR3 is TGTGCCAGCAGTAGCTCCGGGACAGGGTTCGGAGAGACCCAGTACTTC. Full variable domain (missing parts from reference TRBV2 and TRBJ2-5): EPEVTQTPSHQVTQMGQEVILRCVPISNHLYFYWYRQILGQKVEFLVSFYNNEISEKSEIFDDQFSVERPDGSNFTLKIRSTKLEDSAMYFCASSSSGTGFGETQYFGPGTRLLVL.

This clone was observed once. The chain couples TRBV19 to TRBJ2-3; D ambiguous. There are 13 residues in the CDR3. Germline loops: CDR1 LNHDA, CDR2 SQIVND (reference sequence). The V end was cut by 6 bases, the J end by 4 bases, with 11 bases between. Written as DNA, the CDR3 is TGTGCCAGTAGAGTTGGCGGCGCAGATACGCAGTATTTT. Translated: CASRVGGADTQYF.

V usage is TRBV19 and J usage is TRBJ2-5, with D tentatively TRBD1 (7 bases). The germline V gene has CDR1 LNHDA and CDR2 SQIVND (reference sequence). The V gene lost 5 bases and the J gene lost 5 bases, with 15 bases spanning the gap. This CDR3 has 14 residues. The chain's CDR3 is CASSEGRGVETQYF. The CDR3 DNA reads TGTGCCAGTAGTGAGGGCAGGGGGGTGGAGACCCAGTACTTC.

J is TRBJ1-2 and V is TRBV9; 8 bases line up with TRBD1. V gave up 3 bases and J gave up 1 base; unmatched junction bases: 11. The CDR3 has 17 amino acids. CDR1 and CDR2 (germline): SGDLS, YYNGEE. CDR3 coding DNA: TGTGCCAGCAGCGGAATTCCGGACAGGGCGGGTAACTATGGCTACACCTTC. Its translation is CASSGIPDRAGNYGYTF.

The chain employs TRBV27 and TRBJ2-1; D gene uncertain. The CDR3 spans 12 residues. The V gene lost 3 bases and the J gene lost 7 bases, with 7 bases spanning the gap. CDR1 is MNHEY, CDR2 SMNVEV, per germline (reference sequence). The CDR3 DNA is TGTGCCAGCAGTTTTAGCCGGAATGAGCAGTTCTTC. Translated, it gives CASSFSRNEQFF.

The chain combines TRBV6-5 with TRBJ2-1; D gene unclear. V shed 9 bases and J shed 5 bases, with 17 bases lying between them. The CDR3 extends over 14 amino acids. CDR1 is MNHEY, CDR2 SVGAGI, per germline. CDR3 loop: CASRKASPHNEQFF. The CDR3 coding sequence is TGTGCCAGTCGAAAAGCATCCCCGCACAATGAGCAGTTCTTC.

The V and J genes are TRBV27 and TRBJ2-7; 8 nucleotides align to TRBD1. The CDR3 contains 14 residues. Germline assignment: CDR1 MNHEY and CDR2 SMNVEV (reference sequence). V lost 5 bases, J lost 1 base, and 4 bases stayed unmatched. CDR3 DNA sequence: TGTGCCAGCAGTACCGGACAGGGTTCCTACGAGCAGTACTTC. Translating gives CASSTGQGSYEQYF.

This clone was seen a single time. The rearrangement joins TRBV11-2 to TRBJ1-2; maybe TRBD1 (6 bases). The CDR3 consists of 14 residues. Germline values: CDR1 SGHAT, CDR2 FQNNGV. V lost 7 bases and J 4 bases, leaving 16 bases between the germline ends. CDR3 loop: CASTPGGRIYGYTF. In DNA, the CDR3 is TGTGCCAGCACCCCGGGGGGCCGGATCTATGGCTACACCTTC.

The chain is built from TRBV3-1 (or the pseudogene TRBV3-2) and TRBJ2-7; 12 bases line up with TRBD1. The CDR3 length is 15 residues. Germline assignment: CDR1 LGHDT and CDR2 YNNKEL (reference sequence). V trimming: 3 bases; J trimming: 5 bases; junction bases outside the gene matches: 5. The CDR3 sequence: CASSQGQGARDEQYF. The CDR3 region has the DNA TGTGCCAGCAGCCAGGGACAGGGGGCGAGGGACGAGCAGTACTTC.

The V and J genes are TRBV5-6 and TRBJ2-2; D gene ambiguous. Per the germline V gene, CDR1 is SGHDT and CDR2 is YYEEEE. The V gene lost 0 bases and the J gene lost 7 bases, with 7 bases spanning the gap. The CDR3 spans 13 residues. CDR3 sequence (DNA): TGTGCCAGCAGCTTGGCCTTGTTCGGGGAGCTGTTTTTT. It encodes CASSLALFGELFF.

This clone came up a few times. The CDR3 sequence: CASSSRQEAYNYGYTF. CDR3 coding DNA: TGTGCCAGCAGCTCGAGACAGGAAGCTTATAACTATGGCTACACCTTC. The chain couples TRBV9 to TRBJ1-2; D possibly corresponds to TRBD1 (6 bases). The CDR3 is 16 residues long. Germline V gene sequence: CDR1 SGDLS, CDR2 YYNGEE. Between the trimmed V and J ends, which lost 4 bases and 1 base, there was a span of 17 bases.